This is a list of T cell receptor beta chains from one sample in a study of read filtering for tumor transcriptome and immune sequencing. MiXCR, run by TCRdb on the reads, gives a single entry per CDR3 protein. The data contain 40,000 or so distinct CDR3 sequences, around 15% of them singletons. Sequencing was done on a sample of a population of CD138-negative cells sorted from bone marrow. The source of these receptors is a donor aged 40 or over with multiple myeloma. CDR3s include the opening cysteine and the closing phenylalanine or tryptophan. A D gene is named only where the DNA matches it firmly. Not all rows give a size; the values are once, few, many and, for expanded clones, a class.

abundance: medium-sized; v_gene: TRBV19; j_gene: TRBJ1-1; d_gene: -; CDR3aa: CAANAGWNTEAFF; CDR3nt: TGTGCCGCCAACGCAGGGTGGAACACTGAAGCTTTCTTT
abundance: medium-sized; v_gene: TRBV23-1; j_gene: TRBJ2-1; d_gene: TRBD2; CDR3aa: CARTSGRRPYNEQFF; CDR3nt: TGCGCCAGGACTAGCGGGAGACGGCCCTACAATGAGCAGTTCTTC
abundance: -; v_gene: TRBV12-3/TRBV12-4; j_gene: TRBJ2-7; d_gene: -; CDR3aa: CASSSTVSYEQYF; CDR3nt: TGTGCCAGCAGCTCGACAGTCTCCTACGAGCAGTACTTC
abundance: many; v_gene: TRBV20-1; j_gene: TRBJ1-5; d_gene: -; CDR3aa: CSASQGLGAPQHF; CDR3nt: TGCAGTGCTAGTCAAGGGTTAGGGGCCCCCCAGCATTTT
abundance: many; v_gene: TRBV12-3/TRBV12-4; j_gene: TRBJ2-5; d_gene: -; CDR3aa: CASSLGQLGRETQYF; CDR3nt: TGTGCCAGCAGTTTAGGTCAATTAGGTCGAGAGACCCAGTACTTC
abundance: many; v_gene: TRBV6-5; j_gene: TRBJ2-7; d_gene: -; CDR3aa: CASRSQGFSYEQYF; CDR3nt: TGTGCCAGCAGATCGCAGGGTTTCTCCTACGAGCAGTACTTC
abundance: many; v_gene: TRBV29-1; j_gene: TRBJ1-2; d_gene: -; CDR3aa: CSVEGRVPDDGYTF; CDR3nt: TGCAGCGTTGAGGGGAGGGTTCCGGATGATGGCTACACCTTC
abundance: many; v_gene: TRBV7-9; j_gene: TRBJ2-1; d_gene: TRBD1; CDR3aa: CASSLQGRGYNEQFF; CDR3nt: TGTGCCAGCAGCTTACAGGGCAGGGGGTACAATGAGCAGTTCTTC
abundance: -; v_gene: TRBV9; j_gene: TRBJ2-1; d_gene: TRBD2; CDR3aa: CASSVGTSGYNEQFF; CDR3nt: TGTGCCAGCAGCGTAGGGACTAGCGGATACAATGAGCAGTTCTTC
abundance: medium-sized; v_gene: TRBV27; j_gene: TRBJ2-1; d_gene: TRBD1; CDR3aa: CASSLASGQLSYNEQFF; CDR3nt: TGTGCCAGCAGTCTGGCTTCGGGACAGCTCTCCTACAATGAGCAGTTCTTC
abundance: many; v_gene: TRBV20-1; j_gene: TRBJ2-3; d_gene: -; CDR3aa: CSARRHDRSGSTDTQYF; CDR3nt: TGCAGTGCTAGACGACATGATAGAAGCGGGAGCACAGATACGCAGTATTTT
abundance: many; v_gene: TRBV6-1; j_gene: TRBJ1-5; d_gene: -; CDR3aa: CASIYRDTDQPQHF; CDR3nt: TGTGCCAGCATTTATCGGGACACTGATCAGCCCCAGCATTTT
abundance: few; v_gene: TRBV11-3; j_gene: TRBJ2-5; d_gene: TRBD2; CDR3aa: CASSPGKAGGFQETQYF; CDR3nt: TGTGCCAGCAGCCCCGGGAAAGCGGGAGGGTTCCAAGAGACCCAGTACTTC
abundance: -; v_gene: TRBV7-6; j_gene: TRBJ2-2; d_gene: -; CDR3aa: CASSLDGVSRELFF; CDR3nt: TGTGCCAGCAGCTTAGACGGGGTCTCCCGGGAGCTGTTTTTT
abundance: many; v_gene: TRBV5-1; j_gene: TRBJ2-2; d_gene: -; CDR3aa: CASSSDIYTGELFF; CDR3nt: TGCGCCAGCAGCTCGGACATTTACACCGGGGAGCTGTTTTTT
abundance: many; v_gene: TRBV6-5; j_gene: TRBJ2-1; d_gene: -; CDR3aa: CASSYGSLRVNEQFF; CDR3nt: TGTGCCAGCAGTTACGGCAGCCTAAGGGTCAATGAGCAGTTCTTC